This TCR beta chain was sequenced for a study of blood T cell repertoires in COVID-19. Repertoires were generated with immunoSEQ multiplex PCR, while TCRdb's copy carries only in-frame clones and drops some. The table has around 400,000 clones, roughly 86% seen once. This clone was observed a single time. The V end lost 8 bases, the J end lost 2 bases, and 9 bases lay between the germline ends. The CDR3 is 13 amino acids. The sequencing input was PBMCs or T cells enriched from blood (not recorded which). The receptor's source is a woman aged 30 to 39 who had recovered from COVID-19. The chain has TRBV12-3 or TRBV12-4 and TRBJ2-2, with D unresolved. The CDR3, as DNA: TGTGCCAGCCGCGATTATAACACCGGGGAGCTGTTTTTT. As protein: CASRDYNTGELFF.